The present TCR beta chain was sequenced within a study of T cells in Graves' hyperthyroidism and ophthalmopathy. V was cut by 3 bases and J by 4 bases, with 9 bases left in between. Per the germline V gene, CDR1 is DFQATT and CDR2 is SNEGSKA (reference sequence). The length of the CDR3 is 13 residues. This clonotype was seen a single time. Clinical symptoms, serum thyroxine and TRAb, thyroid ultrasound and orbital computed tomography together formed the diagnostic basis. Using RNA transcripts as the source, TCR beta CDR3 regions were amplified. Using the HTBI primer set, a first-round RT-PCR was run on the TCR CDR3. Each CDR3 protein gets one entry after TCRdb re-called the multiplex PCR reads with MiXCR. The data hold 500,000 or so distinct CDR3 sequences, with about 15% observed a single time.

The rearrangement joins TRBV20-1 to TRBJ2-2; the D is unclear. This clonotype was obtained from a woman aged 25 to 39 with Graves' ophthalmopathy. The sequenced sample was blood. CDR3 DNA sequence: TGCAGTGCTAGTGTAGGGTCCACCGGGGAGCTGTTTTTT. This translates into CSASVGSTGELFF.